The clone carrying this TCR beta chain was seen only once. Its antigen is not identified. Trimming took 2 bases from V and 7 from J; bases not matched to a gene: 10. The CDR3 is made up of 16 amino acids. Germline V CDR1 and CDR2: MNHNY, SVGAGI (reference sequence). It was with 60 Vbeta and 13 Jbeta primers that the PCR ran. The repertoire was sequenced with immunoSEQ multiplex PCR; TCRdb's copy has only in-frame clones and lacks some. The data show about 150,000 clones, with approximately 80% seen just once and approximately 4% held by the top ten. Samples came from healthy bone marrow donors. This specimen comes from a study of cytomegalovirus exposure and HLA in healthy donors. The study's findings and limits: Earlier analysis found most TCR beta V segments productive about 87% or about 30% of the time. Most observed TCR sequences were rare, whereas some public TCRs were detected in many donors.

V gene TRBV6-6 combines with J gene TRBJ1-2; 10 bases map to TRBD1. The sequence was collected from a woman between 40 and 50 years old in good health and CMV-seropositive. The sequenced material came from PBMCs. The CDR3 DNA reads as TGTGCCAGCAGTTACGCCGCTGGACAGGGGGTAGGTGGCTACACCTTC. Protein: CASSYAAGQGVGGYTF.